This T cell receptor (beta chain) was obtained from a study of blood T cell repertoires in COVID-19. Study-level background: Acute and convalescent COVID-19 specimens originated in the United States, Italy and Spain. T cells, B-cell-depleted T cells, or PBMCs provided the cDNA or gDNA that served as material.

As originally analysed: For nucleated cells, counts were estimated from reference gene primer amplification. Sequenced by immunoSEQ multiplex PCR; TCRdb stores in-frame clones only, minus some. Clone size and V and J calls were adopted from that table, with D and trimming inferred from the DNA. This sample yields about 270,000 clones, of which approximately 80% are seen a single time; 4.1% belongs to the top ten. The CDR3 totals 14 residues. Trimming stripped 1 base from V and 0 bases from J, with 6 bases between. CDR1 and CDR2 from the germline V gene are SGHVS and FQNEAQ. The chain recombines TRBV7-8 with TRBJ1-2; TRBD1 might be the D (5 bases). Sequenced material: peripheral blood. The sequence was collected from a woman in her fifties or sixties with active or convalescent COVID-19. CDR3 DNA sequence: TGTGCCAGCAGCTTAGGGGGCACTAACTATGGCTACACCTTC. It encodes CASSLGGTNYGYTF.